Here is one T cell receptor (beta chain) with its context. Antigen unknown. Collection occurred without any documented infections or immune events in donors. Data came from immunoSEQ multiplex PCR; TCRdb stores just in-frame clones and leaves some out. Of approximately 90,000 clones listed, about 88% are singletons. This sample stems from a study of identifying expanded T cells in peripheral blood. Trimming cost V 2 bases and J 3 bases, with 13 bases left between them. The CDR3 has 15 residues. The germline V gene has CDR1 MDHEN and CDR2 SYDVKM. Findings and caveats of the study: Clone count variance between approximately 2-week samples rose with total template count. Technical replicates showed roughly 1.2 changed clones; approximately two weeks about 16.4; four weeks 19.

The clonotype comes from a person aged 18 to 75 in good health. The rearrangement joins TRBV28 to TRBJ1-2, with D unresolved. Specimen: blood. Written as DNA, the CDR3 is TGTGCCAGCAGTTTAGTTGGGGTTCGGTACTATGGCTACACCTTC. This codes for CASSLVGVRYYGYTF.